This T cell receptor beta chain appears in the sequencing data of a study of Ad26.COV2.S vaccination and SARS-CoV-2 variants. Background on the study: The study gave Ad26.COV2.S intramuscularly, once or twice 56 days apart.

V gave up 0 bases and J gave up 7 bases, with 12 bases separating them. Germline V gene sequence: CDR1 SGHTA, CDR2 FQGNSA. This CDR3 has 14 amino acids. Treatment defined: some 19 received Ad26.COV2.S at low or high dose, single or two shots; roughly five received placebo; per-sample allocation not given. Sampling happened 63 days after the first vaccine or placebo injection. Remarks on this clone: Its specificity is not known.

Sequenced by immunoSEQ multiplex PCR; TCRdb stores in-frame clones only, minus some. The top ten clones hold about 3.6% of a sample with a few hundred thousand clones, 88% of them seen once. Study outcomes and limitations: After vaccination, reports described spike-specific CD8+ and CD4+ T cell responses as showing substantial breadth. The study found higher spike-specific TCR breadth in vaccine than placebo recipients.

The gene calls are TRBV7-2 and TRBJ1-2; D is possibly TRBD1 (6 bases). Source: peripheral blood, taken in a trial of Ad26.COV2.S vaccine versus placebo. The clonotype comes from a person aged 18-60 years who received the Ad26.COV2.S COVID-19 vaccine or a placebo. This chain's CDR3 is CASSLAGPRGGYTF. As DNA, the CDR3 is TGTGCCAGCAGCTTAGCCGGGCCCAGGGGTGGCTACACCTTC.